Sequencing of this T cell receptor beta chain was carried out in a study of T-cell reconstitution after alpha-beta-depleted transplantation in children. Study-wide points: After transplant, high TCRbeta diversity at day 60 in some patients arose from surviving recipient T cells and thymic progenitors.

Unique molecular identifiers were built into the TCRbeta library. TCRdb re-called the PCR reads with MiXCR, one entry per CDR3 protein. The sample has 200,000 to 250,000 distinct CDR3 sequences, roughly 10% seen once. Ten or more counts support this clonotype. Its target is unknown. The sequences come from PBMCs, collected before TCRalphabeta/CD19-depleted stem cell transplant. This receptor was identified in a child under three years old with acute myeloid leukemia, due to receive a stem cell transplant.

In nucleotides, the CDR3 is TGCGCCAGCAGCGTCGGACAGGGAGCAGGCGAAAAACTGTTTTTT. Its translation: CASSVGQGAGEKLFF. The V call is TRBV5-1, the J call TRBJ1-4, with TRBD1 matching over 8 bases. Germline CDR1 reads SGHRS; CDR2 reads YFSETQ. The CDR3 is 15 amino acids. Unmatched junction bases numbered 10, after V lost 4 bases and J lost 8 bases.